A single sample gave rise to the 21 T cell receptor beta chains below, sequenced in a study of blood T cell repertoires in COVID-19. Only in-frame clones appear in the TCRdb table, and some are missing; sequencing was by immunoSEQ multiplex PCR. The sample includes 400,000 to 450,000 clones, about 87% of them seen just once. Sequenced: peripheral blood. The receptors were sampled from a man aged 18 to 29 with COVID-19, enrolled during active disease.

The chain links TRBV19 to TRBJ2-4; D may be TRBD2 (5 bases). V gave up 1 base and J gave up 0 bases, with 19 bases separating them. The CDR3 loop spans 19 amino acids. Germline CDR1 is LNHDA and CDR2 is SQIVND (reference sequence). CDR3: CASSIGVVRVPLAKNIQYF. Written as DNA, the CDR3 is TGTGCCAGTAGTATAGGGGTCGTGCGGGTCCCACTAGCCAAAAACATTCAGTACTTC.

The chain recombines TRBV7-9 with TRBJ2-7; possibly TRBD2 for D (5 bases). V was pared by 6 bases and J by 1 base, with 16 bases between. Germline V gene data show CDR1 as SEHNR and CDR2 as FQNEAQ (reference sequence). This CDR3 has 15 residues. This CDR3 is CASSPMGGLSYEQYF. CDR3 DNA: TGTGCCAGCAGTCCTATGGGTGGACTTTCCTACGAGCAGTACTTC.

In its sample, this clone was seen once. The rearrangement links TRBV9 to TRBJ2-1; perhaps TRBD2 as D (6 bases). The ends were cut back, 3 bases at V and 6 bases at J, with 25 bases in the middle. The V gene's germline CDR1 is SGDLS and CDR2 YYNGEE. The CDR3 is 18 amino acids. The CDR3 DNA follows: TGTGCCAGCAGCGGTCCTCTTAAGGGCGGGGCTATACTCAATGAGCAGTTCTTC. This codes for CASSGPLKGGAILNEQFF.

The chain links TRBV7-8 to TRBJ2-5, with TRBD1 as a possible D gene (5 bases). The CDR3 loop spans 15 amino acids. Trimming took 2 bases from V and 2 from J, leaving 12 bases between them. CDR1 and CDR2 (germline): SGHVS, FQNEAQ. The CDR3 region is CASSLIRVRQETQYF. The CDR3 nucleotides are TGTGCCAGCAGCTTAATCAGGGTGCGGCAAGAGACCCAGTACTTC.

The rearrangement joins TRBV15 to TRBJ2-1, with 7 positions matching TRBD1. Losses at the gene ends were 3 bases for V and 7 bases for J; bases not matched to a gene: 0. This CDR3 has 12 residues. The germline V gene encodes CDR1 LNHNV and CDR2 YYDKDF (reference sequence). CDR3 bases: TGTGCCACCAGCAGGACAGGGAATGAGCAGTTCTTC. It yields the protein CATSRTGNEQFF.

The chain recombines TRBV27 with TRBJ2-7; 8 bases are shared with TRBD1. CDR1 MNHEY and CDR2 SMNVEV come from the germline V gene (reference sequence). Trimming cost V 4 bases and J 5 bases; bases outside gene matches: 7. CDR3 length: 14 residues. This chain's CDR3 is CASSSWTGRNEQYF. The CDR3 DNA is TGTGCCAGCAGTTCGTGGACAGGGAGGAACGAGCAGTACTTC.

This rearrangement joins TRBV3-1 (or the pseudogene TRBV3-2) to TRBJ1-2, with 8 positions matching TRBD1. The CDR3 totals 18 residues. Per germline, CDR1 LGHDT and CDR2 YNNKEL (reference sequence). V shed 0 bases, J shed 0 bases, and the junction held 9 bases outside the gene matches. CDR3 protein: CASSQDRDRGLSNYGYTF. CDR3 nucleotides: TGTGCCAGCAGCCAAGATAGAGACAGGGGACTATCTAACTATGGCTACACCTTC.

The genes are TRBV19 and TRBJ1-6; no reliable D call. The CDR3 length is 13 residues. The V end was cut by 3 bases, the J end by 7 bases, with 7 bases between. From germline, CDR1 is LNHDA and CDR2 SQIVND (reference sequence). The CDR3 DNA sequence: TGTGCCAGTAGTATTCAAGAGAATTCACCCCTCCACTTT. Encoded protein: CASSIQENSPLHF.

The chain combines TRBV12-3 or TRBV12-4 with TRBJ2-7, with 7 bases identical to TRBD1. The CDR3 consists of 13 residues. V lost 3 bases and J lost 5; bases outside the gene matches: 4. CDR3 coding DNA: TGTGCCAGCAGTTTGACAGGGCCCGACGAGCAGTACTTC. It yields the protein CASSLTGPDEQYF.

The chain uses TRBV3-1 (or the pseudogene TRBV3-2) and TRBJ2-1; TRBD2 is a possible D gene (5 bases). Trimming took 0 bases from V and 14 from J, leaving 23 bases between them. CDR1 and CDR2 from the germline V gene are LGHDT and YNNKEL (reference sequence). The CDR3 spans 16 residues. The CDR3 DNA sequence: TGTGCCAGCAGCCAAGATTTTCGGTCTAGCACGAGAGGAAAGTTCTTC. This sequence encodes CASSQDFRSSTRGKFF.

The CDR3 region is CASRLAWCYSNQPQHF. CDR3 DNA sequence: TGTGCAAGTCGCTTAGCTTGGTGCTATAGCAATCAGCCCCAGCATTTT. This rearrangement joins TRBV12-2 to TRBJ1-5. TRBV12-2 represents a pseudogene. The CDR3 sequence is 16 residues long.

In this sample, this clone turned up a few times. The gene calls are TRBV5-6 and TRBJ2-1; perhaps TRBD2 as D (5 bases). The CDR3 covers 16 residues. Per germline, CDR1 SGHDT and CDR2 YYEEEE. V lost 0 bases and J 6 bases, leaving 16 bases between the germline ends. The CDR3 protein is CASSLVASQVLNEQFF. The CDR3 DNA is TGTGCCAGCAGCTTGGTAGCTAGCCAAGTTCTCAATGAGCAGTTCTTC.

In regard to this clone: Within the sample, other DNA sequences also encode this same CDR3. The chain employs TRBV6-5 and TRBJ2-1; D possibly corresponds to TRBD2 (6 bases). The CDR3 runs 13 residues. The ends were cut back, 6 bases at V and 2 bases at J, with 8 bases in the middle. Per germline, CDR1 MNHEY and CDR2 SVGAGI. The CDR3 coding sequence is TGTGCCAGCAGGGCGGGGACCTACAATGAGCAGTTCTTC. Residues: CASRAGTYNEQFF.

This clone was seen just once. DNA of the CDR3: TGTGCCAGCAGCTTCTGGGTAGCGGCAGATACGCAGTATTTT. As protein: CASSFWVAADTQYF. The chain has TRBV5-6 and TRBJ2-3; tentative D call: TRBD2 (6 bases). Germline V CDR1 and CDR2: SGHDT, YYEEEE. The CDR3 is made up of 14 amino acids. V was shortened by 2 bases and J by 4 bases, with 11 bases between the two germline ends.

The chain uses TRBV6-1 and TRBJ2-7; 12 bases line up with TRBD1. Trimming took 3 bases from V and 2 from J; bases not matched to a gene: 2. Germline values: CDR1 MNHNS, CDR2 SASEGT. The CDR3 loop spans 15 amino acids. CDR3 amino acids: CASSDRDRGPYEQYF. CDR3 nucleotides: TGTGCCAGCAGTGACCGGGACAGGGGGCCCTACGAGCAGTACTTC.

The V call is TRBV5-6, the J call TRBJ1-2, with D perhaps matching TRBD1 (5 bases). CDR1 SGHDT and CDR2 YYEEEE come from the germline V gene. This CDR3 has 15 residues. Trimming stripped 2 bases from V and 8 bases from J, with 19 bases between. The CDR3: CASSFEGDGSEGYTF. CDR3 nucleotides: TGTGCCAGCAGCTTTGAAGGGGATGGTTCGGAGGGCTACACCTTC. The full variable domain, completed using reference TRBV5-6 and TRBJ1-2, is DAGVTQSPTHLIKTRGQQVTLRCSPKSGHDTVSWYQQALGQGPQFIFQYYEEEERQRGNFPDRFSGHQFPNYSSELNVNALLLGDSALYLCASSFEGDGSEGYTFGSGTRLTVV.

V gene TRBV5-1 combines with J gene TRBJ2-5; 8 bases fit TRBD1. The CDR3 length is 16 residues. Trimming removed 0 bases from V and 5 bases from J; junction bases left unmatched: 9. Looked up from germline, CDR1 is SGHRS and CDR2 is YFSETQ. CDR3 region: CASSLAKTGVQETQYF. The DNA of the CDR3 is TGCGCCAGCAGCTTGGCCAAGACAGGGGTTCAGGAGACCCAGTACTTC.

This clone was detected once. V gene TRBV5-1 combines with J gene TRBJ1-2; 7 positions agree with TRBD1. This CDR3 spans 15 amino acids. Germline CDR1 and CDR2: SGHRS and YFSETQ. The V and J ends lost 4 bases and 2 bases, in that order; junction bases with no gene match: 8. The DNA of the CDR3 is TGCGCCAGCAGCCCGGGGGTAGGGGGCAACTATGGCTACACCTTC. Protein sequence: CASSPGVGGNYGYTF.

V and J are TRBV19 and TRBJ2-1; the match to TRBD1 covers 7 bases. This CDR3 comprises 14 residues. V lost 4 bases and J lost 7; bases outside the gene matches: 7. The germline gives CDR1 LNHDA, CDR2 SQIVND (reference sequence). The DNA for the CDR3 is TGTGCCAGTAGTACCGACAGGGTGGGGAATGAGCAGTTCTTC. It codes for CASSTDRVGNEQFF.

This clone was observed once. Other DNA sequences in this specimen translate into the identical CDR3. J is TRBJ1-5 and V is TRBV6-5; D not certain. The CDR3 runs to 15 residues. V was pared by 7 bases and J by 3 bases, with 16 bases between. CDR1 and CDR2 from the germline V gene are MNHEY and SVGAGI. This CDR3 reads CASMPGNVDNQPQHF. The DNA for the CDR3 is TGTGCCAGCATGCCGGGAAATGTCGACAATCAGCCCCAGCATTTT.

A single count supports this clone. The chain uses TRBV11-3 and TRBJ2-1; TRBD1 is a possible D gene (5 bases). The CDR3 spans 14 residues. Germline CDR1 reads SGHNT; CDR2 reads YENEEA. Trimming left V 2 bases short and J 8 bases short, with 13 bases between. The CDR3 sequence is CASSLRDSIDEQFF. The DNA of the CDR3 is TGTGCCAGCAGCTTACGAGACAGTATTGATGAGCAGTTCTTC.